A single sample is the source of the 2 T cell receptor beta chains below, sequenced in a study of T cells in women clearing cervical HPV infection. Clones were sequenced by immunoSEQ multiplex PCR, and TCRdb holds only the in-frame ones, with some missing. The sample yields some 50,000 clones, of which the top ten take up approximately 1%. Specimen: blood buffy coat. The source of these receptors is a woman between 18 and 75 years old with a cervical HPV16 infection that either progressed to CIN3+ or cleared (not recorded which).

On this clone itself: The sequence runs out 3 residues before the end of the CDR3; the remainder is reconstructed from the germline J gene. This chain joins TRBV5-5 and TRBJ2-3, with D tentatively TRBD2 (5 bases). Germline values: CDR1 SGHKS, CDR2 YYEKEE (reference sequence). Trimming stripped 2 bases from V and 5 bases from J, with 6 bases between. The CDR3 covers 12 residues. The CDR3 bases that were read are TGTGCCAGCAGCTTAGCGGTAGATACG. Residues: CASSLAVDT. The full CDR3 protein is CASSLAVDTQYF.

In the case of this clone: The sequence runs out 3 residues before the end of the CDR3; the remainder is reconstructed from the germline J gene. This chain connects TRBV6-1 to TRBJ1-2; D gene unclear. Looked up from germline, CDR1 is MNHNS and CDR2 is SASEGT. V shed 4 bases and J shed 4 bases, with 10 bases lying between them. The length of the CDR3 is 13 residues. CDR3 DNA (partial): TGTGCCAGCAGTGGGACTTCGGCCTATGGC. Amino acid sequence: CASSGTSAYG. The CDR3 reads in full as CASSGTSAYGYTF.